This T cell receptor (beta chain) was recovered during a study of blood T cell repertoires in COVID-19. The CDR3 extends over 13 amino acids. Germline assignment: CDR1 SGDLS and CDR2 YYNGEE. V shed 4 bases and J shed 4 bases, with 11 bases lying between them. Only in-frame clones appear in the TCRdb table, and some are missing; sequencing was by immunoSEQ multiplex PCR. The table shows just over 650,000 clones, with 80% to 90% occurring only once. The chain combines TRBV9 with TRBJ1-1, with D possibly being TRBD1 (5 bases). The receptor's source is a woman between 18 and 29 years old with acute or convalescent COVID-19. The sample consisted of peripheral blood. CDR3 bases: TGTGCCAGCAGCCCCCCCGGGGGCACTGAAGCTTTCTTT. The encoded protein is CASSPPGGTEAFF.